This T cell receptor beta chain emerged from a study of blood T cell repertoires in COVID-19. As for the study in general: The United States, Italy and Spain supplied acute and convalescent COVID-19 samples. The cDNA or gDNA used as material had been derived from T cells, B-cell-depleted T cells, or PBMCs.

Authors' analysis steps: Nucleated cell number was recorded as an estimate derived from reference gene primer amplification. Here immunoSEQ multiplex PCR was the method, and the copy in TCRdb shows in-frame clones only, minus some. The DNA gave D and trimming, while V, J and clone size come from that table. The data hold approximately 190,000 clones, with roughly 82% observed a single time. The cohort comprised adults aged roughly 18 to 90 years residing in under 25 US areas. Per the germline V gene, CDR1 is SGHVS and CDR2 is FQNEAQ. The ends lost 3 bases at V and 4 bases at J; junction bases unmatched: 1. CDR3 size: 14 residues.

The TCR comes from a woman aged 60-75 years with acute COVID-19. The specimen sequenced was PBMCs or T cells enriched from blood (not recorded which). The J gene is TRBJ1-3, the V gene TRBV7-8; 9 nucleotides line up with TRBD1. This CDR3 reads CASSFGQGGNTIYF. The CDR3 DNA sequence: TGTGCCAGCAGCTTCGGACAGGGGGGAAACACCATATATTTT.